The source of this T cell receptor beta chain is a study of tumor-infiltrating lymphocytes in localized non-small cell lung cancer. At the level of the study: Several tumor histologies, both smoking statuses, and some post-neoadjuvant chemotherapy samples were included.

Only in-frame clones appear in the TCRdb table, and some are missing; sequencing was by immunoSEQ multiplex PCR. The table lists more than 10,000 clones, 80% to 90% of them singletons. There are 15 residues in the CDR3. Trimming stripped 5 bases from V and 1 base from J, with 14 bases between. Germline values: CDR1 LNHDA, CDR2 SQIVND (reference sequence). Sequenced sample: uninvolved lung tissue not adjacent to the tumor. The TCR sequence derives from a human donor with non-small cell lung cancer. The chain joins TRBV19 to TRBJ1-1; no definite D call. CDR3 DNA sequence: TGTGCCAGTAGTTTCGGACGAGCGGGGAACACTGAAGCTTTCTTT. Protein sequence: CASSFGRAGNTEAFF.